A selection of T cell receptor beta chains follows, all from one sample in a study of shared clonotypes between healthy human individuals. Assay: immunoSEQ multiplex PCR; the TCRdb copy retains only in-frame clones and omits some. Of roughly 2.5 million clones listed, about 92% are singletons. Input material: naive CD4+ T cells sorted from blood. The receptors here all came from a man younger than 30 in good health. Each CDR3 is given with its conserved first and last residue. A D gene is named only where the DNA matches it firmly. The size of a clone is reported for some rows only, either as once, few or many, or as a class for expanded clones.

J: TRBJ2-3; size: .; D: TRBD2; V: TRBV2; CDR3: CASNVGGASGTQYF; DNA: TGTGCCAGCAATGTAGGAGGGGCTAGCGGGACGCAGTATTTT
J: TRBJ2-3; size: .; D: .; V: TRBV9; CDR3: CASSVAEGYGDTQYF; DNA: TGTGCCAGCAGCGTAGCGGAGGGTTACGGAGATACGCAGTATTTT
J: TRBJ1-2; size: .; D: TRBD1; V: TRBV18; CDR3: CATNEDRVVSGYTF; DNA: TGTGCCACCAACGAGGACAGGGTAGTGTCCGGCTACACCTTC
J: TRBJ1-1; size: .; D: .; V: TRBV7-8; CDR3: CASSSRREGWAFF; DNA: TGTGCCAGCAGCTCCCGAAGAGAGGGGTGGGCTTTCTTT
J: TRBJ2-7; size: .; D: TRBD2; V: TRBV27; CDR3: CASSLRLAGGLYEQYF; DNA: TGTGCCAGCAGTCTAAGACTAGCGGGGGGGCTTTACGAGCAGTACTTC
J: TRBJ2-3; size: .; D: .; V: TRBV30; CDR3: CAWMRADTQYF; DNA: TGTGCCTGGATGCGGGCAGATACGCAGTATTTT
J: TRBJ1-3; size: .; D: .; V: TRBV18; CDR3: CASSPLPGGLSGNTIYF; DNA: TGTGCCAGCTCACCGCTGCCGGGGGGGCTTTCTGGAAACACCATATATTTT
J: TRBJ2-5; size: .; D: TRBD1; V: TRBV13; CDR3: CASSPQGLRTQYF; DNA: TGTGCCAGCAGCCCACAGGGGTTAAGGACCCAGTACTTC
J: TRBJ1-4; size: .; D: .; V: TRBV5-1; CDR3: CASSFGPHGTTNEKLFF; DNA: TGCGCCAGCAGCTTCGGACCGCACGGCACAACTAATGAAAAACTGTTTTTT
J: TRBJ1-1; size: .; D: .; V: TRBV25-1; CDR3: CASSEPGRRNTEAFF; DNA: TGTGCCAGCAGTGAACCCGGCAGGAGAAACACTGAAGCTTTCTTT
J: TRBJ2-7; size: .; D: TRBD2; V: TRBV2; CDR3: CASSKGLAGGSGEQYF; DNA: TGTGCCAGCAGTAAGGGACTAGCGGGGGGCTCGGGCGAGCAGTACTTC
J: TRBJ2-1; size: .; D: .; V: TRBV5-3; CDR3: CARSLSLLSSRDNEQFF; DNA: TGTGCCAGAAGCCTCTCTCTCCTCTCCTCGAGGGACAATGAGCAGTTCTTC
J: TRBJ1-4; size: .; D: .; V: TRBV6-1; CDR3: CASSEGIRGGNEKLFF; DNA: TGTGCCAGCAGTGAAGGGATAAGAGGAGGGAATGAAAAACTGTTTTTT
J: TRBJ2-7; size: .; D: TRBD2; V: TRBV5-6; CDR3: CASRLTGTSGRRSYEQYF; DNA: TGTGCCAGCAGACTAACCGGGACTAGCGGGCGACGCTCCTACGAGCAGTACTTC
J: TRBJ2-2; size: once; D: TRBD2; V: TRBV11-2; CDR3: CASSLDLAGGPGELFF; DNA: TGTGCCAGCAGCTTAGATCTAGCGGGAGGTCCCGGGGAGCTGTTTTTT
J: TRBJ2-3; size: .; D: TRBD2; V: TRBV19; CDR3: CASRHPGLAESDTQYF; DNA: TGTGCCAGTAGACACCCGGGACTAGCGGAGTCAGATACGCAGTATTTT
J: TRBJ2-5; size: .; D: .; V: TRBV6-5; CDR3: CASSKEATQYF; DNA: TGTGCCAGCAGCAAAGAGGCGACCCAGTACTTC
J: TRBJ2-1; size: .; D: .; V: TRBV29-1; CDR3: CSVAGQGGSYNEQFF; DNA: TGCAGCGTCGCGGGTCAGGGAGGATCCTACAATGAGCAGTTCTTC
J: TRBJ2-5; size: .; D: .; V: TRBV30; CDR3: CAWAQRQQETQYF; DNA: TGTGCCTGGGCACAAAGACAGCAAGAGACCCAGTACTTC
J: TRBJ2-1; size: .; D: TRBD1; V: TRBV7-9; CDR3: CASSLERGGAYNEQFF; DNA: TGTGCCAGCAGCTTAGAGCGAGGGGGCGCCTACAATGAGCAGTTCTTC
J: TRBJ1-1; size: .; D: .; V: TRBV27; CDR3: CASSSTGTGNQAFF; DNA: TGTGCCAGCAGTTCGACAGGCACCGGGAATCAAGCTTTCTTT
J: TRBJ2-5; size: .; D: TRBD1; V: TRBV18; CDR3: CASSPGTGEETQYF; DNA: TGTGCCAGCTCCCCCGGGACAGGGGAAGAGACCCAGTACTTC
J: TRBJ2-1; size: once; D: .; V: TRBV11-2; CDR3: CASSSRDGFNVFF; DNA: TGTGCCAGCAGCTCCCGGGACGGGTTTAATGTGTTCTTC
J: TRBJ1-2; size: .; D: TRBD1; V: TRBV29-1; CDR3: CSGKGQGAGYGYTF; DNA: TGCAGTGGGAAGGGACAGGGGGCAGGCTATGGCTACACCTTC
J: TRBJ1-1; size: .; D: .; V: TRBV6-5; CDR3: CASSPRPLVTEAFF; DNA: TGTGCCAGCAGTCCCCGGCCGTTGGTCACTGAAGCTTTCTTT
J: TRBJ2-2; size: .; D: TRBD2; V: TRBV5-4; CDR3: CASSFGLASGELFF; DNA: TGTGCCAGCAGCTTCGGACTAGCATCCGGGGAGCTGTTTTTT
J: TRBJ2-7; size: .; D: .; V: TRBV9; CDR3: CASSVAAAISYEQYF; DNA: TGTGCCAGCAGCGTAGCGGCAGCTATCTCCTACGAGCAGTACTTC
J: TRBJ2-6; size: .; D: .; V: TRBV11-2; CDR3: CASGPQGSGANVLTF; DNA: TGTGCCAGCGGCCCTCAGGGCTCTGGGGCCAACGTCCTGACTTTC
J: TRBJ1-4; size: once; D: TRBD1; V: TRBV6-6; CDR3: CASRTTGTNEKLFF; DNA: TGTGCCAGCAGGACGACAGGGACAAATGAAAAACTGTTTTTT
J: TRBJ1-3; size: once; D: .; V: TRBV10-3; CDR3: CAISGRLQGSGNTIYF; DNA: TGTGCCATCAGTGGGAGATTACAGGGTTCTGGAAACACCATATATTTT
J: TRBJ2-7; size: .; D: .; V: TRBV27; CDR3: CASSLQENYEQYF; DNA: TGTGCCAGCAGTTTACAGGAGAACTACGAGCAGTACTTC
J: TRBJ2-5; size: .; D: TRBD1; V: TRBV30; CDR3: CAWSYRGPARETQYF; DNA: TGTGCCTGGAGCTACAGGGGGCCGGCGAGAGAGACCCAGTACTTC
J: TRBJ2-2; size: .; D: .; V: TRBV2; CDR3: CASSSGWPGELFF; DNA: TGTGCCAGCAGCTCAGGGTGGCCCGGGGAGCTGTTTTTT
J: TRBJ2-3; size: .; D: TRBD2; V: TRBV2; CDR3: CASSEAHGGTQYF; DNA: TGTGCCAGCAGTGAAGCGCACGGGGGGACGCAGTATTTT
J: TRBJ1-2; size: .; D: .; V: TRBV2; CDR3: CASSYSGSNYGYTF; DNA: TGTGCCAGCAGTTACAGTGGGTCTAACTATGGCTACACCTTC
J: TRBJ2-5; size: .; D: .; V: TRBV2; CDR3: CASSIDPRGETQYF; DNA: TGTGCCAGCAGTATAGACCCACGGGGCGAGACCCAGTACTTC
J: TRBJ1-5; size: .; D: TRBD1; V: TRBV27; CDR3: CASSPGTGPNQPQHF; DNA: TGTGCCAGCAGTCCCGGGACAGGACCCAATCAGCCCCAGCATTTT
J: TRBJ2-3; size: .; D: TRBD2; V: TRBV9; CDR3: CASSVGLAGGNLPDTQYF; DNA: TGTGCCAGCAGCGTAGGACTAGCGGGGGGTAACCTTCCAGATACGCAGTATTTT
J: TRBJ2-7; size: .; D: TRBD2; V: TRBV9; CDR3: CASSAGTSGGHEQYF; DNA: TGTGCCAGCAGCGCCGGGACTAGCGGGGGCCACGAGCAGTACTTC
J: TRBJ1-2; size: .; D: .; V: TRBV7-6; CDR3: CASSPGRNYGYTF; DNA: TGTGCCAGCAGCCCAGGACGTAACTATGGCTACACCTTC
J: TRBJ1-3; size: .; D: .; V: TRBV19; CDR3: CASSRQPSARSGNTIYF; DNA: TGTGCCAGTAGTAGGCAACCATCGGCCCGGTCTGGAAACACCATATATTTT
J: TRBJ2-3; size: .; D: TRBD1; V: TRBV6-1; CDR3: CASINFRGGADTQYF; DNA: TGTGCCAGCATTAATTTTAGAGGGGGCGCAGATACGCAGTATTTT
J: TRBJ2-5; size: once; D: TRBD1; V: TRBV5-1; CDR3: CASSSPNQQGPQETQYF; DNA: TGCGCCAGCAGCTCGCCGAATCAACAGGGGCCCCAAGAGACCCAGTACTTC
J: TRBJ2-1; size: .; D: TRBD2; V: TRBV5-4; CDR3: CASSPLAGRVNEQFF; DNA: TGTGCCAGCAGCCCCTTAGCGGGAAGAGTCAATGAGCAGTTCTTC